Shown below are 7 T cell receptor beta chains from a single sample sequenced in a study of human T cells and chemical hapten exposure. The time point is: healthy volunteer bleed at 2 weeks. Total RNA was extracted from unfractionated whole blood. MiXCR, applied by TCRdb to the RACE reads, yields one record per CDR3 protein. The table shows some 50,000 distinct CDR3 sequences, with 4.3% occurring only once. Sequenced input: whole blood. The receptor set was obtained from a female donor in good health. Some clones in this sample may be carry-over from other donors' samples.

CDR3 coding DNA: TGTGCCATCAGTGAGGGACGGGGCTATGGCTACACCTTC. Translating gives CAISEGRGYGYTF. The chain has TRBV10-3 and TRBJ1-2; no clear D gene. The V end lost 2 bases, the J end lost 4 bases, and 8 bases lay between the germline ends. The length of the CDR3 is 13 residues. CDR1 ENHRY and CDR2 SYGVKD come from the germline V gene.

The sample holds a few counts of this clonotype. The chain is built from TRBV7-9 and TRBJ2-3; TRBD1 matches 9 bases. The CDR3 covers 14 residues. J lost 5 bases, V lost 9 bases, and 9 bases had no gene match. Germline V CDR1 and CDR2: SEHNR, FQNEAQ (reference sequence). In DNA form, the CDR3 reads TGTGCCAGTCACAGGGACAGGGTAGTAGATACGCAGTATTTT. Protein: CASHRDRVVDTQYF.

This clonotype appeared many times. This chain's CDR3 is CASSQEYGTNPFSYEQYF. CDR3 nucleotides: TGTGCCAGCAGCCAAGAATATGGGACTAATCCCTTCTCCTACGAGCAGTACTTC. The chain is built from TRBV3-1 and TRBJ2-7, with 7 bases lining up with TRBD2. There are 18 residues in the CDR3. Germline lookup yields CDR1 LGHDT and CDR2 YNNKEL (reference sequence). Trimming removed 0 bases from V and 0 bases from J; junction bases left unmatched: 11.

This chain uses TRBV5-1 with TRBJ2-7; TRBD2 might be the D (5 bases). V gave up 1 base and J gave up 2 bases, with 16 bases separating them. CDR1 is SGHRS, CDR2 YFSETQ, per germline. The CDR3 has 16 residues. CDR3 loop: CASSLFSGDRAYEQYF. CDR3 in DNA: TGCGCCAGCAGCTTGTTCTCCGGGGATCGGGCCTACGAGCAGTACTTC.

This clonotype was seen repeatedly, ten times or more. The J gene is TRBJ1-1, the V gene TRBV18; D might be TRBD1 (5 bases). Trimming cost V 3 bases and J 5 bases, with 16 bases left between them. Germline V lookup: CDR1 KGHSH, CDR2 LQKENI. The CDR3 length is 15 residues. The CDR3: CASSPPRGGYTEAFF. The CDR3 bases are TGTGCCAGCTCACCCCCCCGGGGGGGGTATACTGAAGCTTTCTTT.

This clonotype has a count of ten or more. V gene TRBV2 combines with J gene TRBJ2-2; TRBD1 matches 7 bases. Germline CDR1 is SNHLY and CDR2 is FYNNEI. The CDR3 is 17 amino acids. The ends lost 5 bases at V and 0 bases at J; junction bases unmatched: 9. DNA for the CDR3: TGTGCCAGCAGTTACCCTCCGGGACAGTCGAACACCGGGGAGCTGTTTTTT. Amino acid sequence: CASSYPPGQSNTGELFF.

This clonotype was seen repeatedly, ten times or more. This chain uses TRBV29-1 with TRBJ2-5, with D uncertain. V dropped 7 bases and J dropped 2 bases, with 8 bases sitting between them. The CDR3 spans 11 residues. From germline, CDR1 is SQVTM and CDR2 ANQGSEA. This CDR3 is CSGGLQETQYF. The CDR3 DNA reads TGCAGCGGGGGTCTACAAGAGACCCAGTACTTC. Complete variable domain (other parts from reference TRBV29-1 and TRBJ2-5): SAVISQKPSRDICQRGTSLTIQCQVDSQVTMMFWYRQQPGQSLTLIATANQGSEATYESGFVIDKFPISRPNLTFSTLTVSNMSPEDSSIYLCSGGLQETQYFGPGTRLLVL.